A single sample gave rise to the 14 T cell receptor beta chains below, sequenced in a study of T cell responses to AZD1222 COVID-19 vaccine. The assay was immunoSEQ multiplex PCR, and TCRdb's table has in-frame clones only and misses some. Of some 110,000 clones in the sample, around 89% were seen once. The source was peripheral blood, collected 28 days after the second AZD1222 dose. The receptors here all came from an adult who received the AZD1222 COVID-19 vaccine.

The chain combines TRBV7-8 with TRBJ1-1, with 7 bases that match TRBD1. The CDR3 sequence is 17 residues long. CDR1 and CDR2 from the germline V gene are SGHVS and FQNEAQ. J lost 0 bases, V lost 3 bases, and 10 bases had no gene match. The CDR3 region is CASSFHPGQSLNTEAFF. The CDR3 nucleotides read TGTGCCAGCAGCTTCCACCCGGGACAGAGCTTGAACACTGAAGCTTTCTTT.

This clone has just a few counts. The rearrangement links TRBV5-8 to TRBJ1-5; TRBD1 agrees at 9 bases. The germline V gene encodes CDR1 SGHTS and CDR2 YDEGEE. The V and J ends lost 4 bases and 5 bases, in that order; junction bases with no gene match: 10. This CDR3 contains 16 residues. The chain's CDR3 is CASSPSLGQGYQPQHF. The CDR3 DNA reads TGTGCCAGCAGCCCCAGCTTGGGACAGGGTTATCAGCCCCAGCATTTT.

This chain links TRBV12-3 or TRBV12-4 with TRBJ1-2; no clear D gene. The CDR3 runs 13 residues. V dropped 5 bases and J dropped 2 bases, with 9 bases sitting between them. The CDR3 nucleotides are TGTGCCAGCAGTACACCAAGCAACTATGGCTACACCTTC. Residues: CASSTPSNYGYTF.

The CDR3 sequence is CASGSEREGLSSYSYEQYF. CDR3 bases: TGCGCTTCCGGAAGCGAACGGGAGGGCCTCTCATCCTACTCCTACGAGCAGTACTTC. This chain connects TRBV10-1 to TRBJ2-7; 8 nucleotides agree with TRBD2. The CDR3 has 19 amino acids. The germline V gene has CDR1 WNHNN and CDR2 SYGVQD (reference sequence).

J is TRBJ1-1 and V is TRBV7-3; weak D call: TRBD1 (5 bases). The germline CDR1 and CDR2 sequences are SGHTA and FQGTGA. The CDR3 contains 14 residues. V was clipped by 5 bases and J by 4 bases, with 14 bases between them. The CDR3 DNA reads TGTGCCAGCAGCGCTGGGGGGGTTACCACTGAAGCTTTCTTT. Residues: CASSAGGVTTEAFF.

The chain combines TRBV6-5 with TRBJ2-1; D may be TRBD2 (5 bases). Per germline, CDR1 MNHEY and CDR2 SVGAGI. The V end lost 6 bases, the J end lost 5 bases, and 17 bases lay between the germline ends. The CDR3 has 15 residues. Written as DNA, the CDR3 is TGTGCCAGCAGCGTTAGCGTCAAGGGTAACAATGAGCAGTTCTTC. Translating gives CASSVSVKGNNEQFF.

The chain is built from TRBV30 and TRBJ2-7; 8 bases agree with TRBD1. The CDR3 is 12 amino acids. Trimming at V came to 5 bases and at J to 0 bases, leaving 0 bases not matched to a gene. The germline V gene has CDR1 GTSNPN and CDR2 SVGIG (reference sequence). The CDR3 bases are TGTGCCTGGGACAGGGGCTCCTACGAGCAGTACTTC. Translating gives CAWDRGSYEQYF.

This chain joins TRBV3-1 (or the pseudogene TRBV3-2) and TRBJ2-1; the D is unclear. The CDR3 length is 17 residues. V lost 0 bases to trimming and J lost 0 bases, with 12 bases between them. CDR1 is LGHDT and CDR2 is YNNKEL in the germline V gene (reference sequence). CDR3 loop: CASSQEVGRSSYNEQFF. CDR3 DNA: TGTGCCAGCAGCCAAGAAGTTGGCAGGAGCTCCTACAATGAGCAGTTCTTC.

CDR3 amino acids: CASRLAGGPHEQYF. CDR3 nucleotide sequence: TGTGCCAGCAGACTAGCGGGAGGGCCCCACGAGCAGTACTTC. The chain links TRBV28 to TRBJ2-7, with 13 nucleotides matching TRBD2. V was clipped by 6 bases and J by 5 bases; unmatched bases: 4. This CDR3 has 14 amino acids. Germline V gene lookup returns CDR1 MDHEN and CDR2 SYDVKM.

V usage is TRBV3-1 (or the pseudogene TRBV3-2) and J usage is TRBJ1-2; D not resolved. Germline loops: CDR1 LGHDT, CDR2 YNNKEL (reference sequence). This CDR3 region has 15 residues. Trimming took 4 bases from V and 2 from J, leaving 14 bases between them. CDR3 loop: CASSRRATQNYGYTF. As DNA, the CDR3 is TGTGCCAGCAGCCGCCGAGCAACGCAGAACTATGGCTACACCTTC.

This chain links TRBV7-2 with TRBJ1-3; D unclear. CDR3 length equals 12 residues. Germline-derived CDR1 and CDR2 are SGHTA and FQGNSA. The V end was cut by 6 bases, the J end by 4 bases, with 7 bases between. The DNA for the CDR3 is TGTGCCAGCAGTCTAGGGGGAAACACCATATATTTT. Its translation is CASSLGGNTIYF.

In its sample, this clone was seen a few times. This chain uses TRBV5-1 with TRBJ1-2; 8 bases align to TRBD1. Germline V CDR1 and CDR2: SGHRS, YFSETQ. CDR3 length: 17 residues. The V segment lost 0 bases and the J segment 8 bases; nucleotides outside the gene matches: 15. This chain's CDR3 is CASSLGQGRTSFGGYTF. The CDR3 bases are TGCGCCAGCAGCTTGGGACAGGGGCGAACCAGTTTCGGGGGCTACACCTTC.

The rearrangement links TRBV10-3 to TRBJ1-2, with D perhaps TRBD1 (5 bases). The germline CDR1 and CDR2 sequences are ENHRY and SYGVKD. This CDR3 contains 13 residues. V was pared by 2 bases and J by 4 bases, with 8 bases between. The chain's CDR3 is CAISEGGVYGYTF. In DNA, the CDR3 is TGTGCCATCAGTGAGGGGGGGGTCTATGGCTACACCTTC.

This clone was seen only once. This rearrangement joins TRBV5-1 to TRBJ2-5; tentatively, D is TRBD2 (6 bases). Trimming took off 1 base at V and 9 bases at J, with 16 bases between the two ends. The CDR3 extends over 14 amino acids. The germline V gene encodes CDR1 SGHRS and CDR2 YFSETQ. The CDR3 bases are TGCGCCAGCAGCTTGACGCTGGTAGCGGCCCCCCAGTACTTC. Translation gives CASSLTLVAAPQYF. The variable domain in full, completed from reference TRBV5-1 and TRBJ2-5, reads KAGVTQTPRYLIKTRGQQVTLSCSPISGHRSVSWYQQTPGQGLQFLFEYFSETQRNKGNFPGRFSGRQFSNSRSEMNVSTLELGDSALYLCASSLTLVAAPQYFGPGTRLLVL.